Listed here are 23 T cell receptor beta chains from one sample, sequenced in a study of shared clonotypes between healthy human individuals. Libraries were prepared by immunoSEQ multiplex PCR; TCRdb keeps only in-frame clonotypes and omits some of them. In the table there are about 1.5 million clones, 95% to 99% of which are singletons. Sequenced material: naive CD4+ T cells sorted from blood. As to subset: CD45RA+ positively selected. Receptors originate from a man aged 25 to 45 in good health.

This chain links TRBV6-6 with TRBJ1-2, with a tentative D call TRBD1 (6 bases). V was cut by 5 bases and J by 2 bases, with 15 bases left in between. This CDR3 has 15 residues. Germline V gene data show CDR1 as MNHNY and CDR2 as SVGAGI (reference sequence). For the CDR3, the DNA is TGTGCCAGCAGTCTACCCGCTGACAGGAACTATGGCTACACCTTC. It specifies CASSLPADRNYGYTF.

The chain carries TRBV28 and TRBJ2-2; 7 nucleotides line up with TRBD1. V was clipped by 4 bases and J by 2 bases; unmatched bases: 7. Germline assignment: CDR1 MDHEN and CDR2 SYDVKM. This CDR3 contains 16 residues. CDR3 nucleotide sequence: TGTGCCAGCAGTTCCGCCGGGACAGTTAACACCGGGGAGCTGTTTTTT. This gives the protein CASSSAGTVNTGELFF.

A single count supports this clone. The V call is TRBV5-1, the J call TRBJ2-2, with 9 bases that match TRBD1. CDR3 length: 19 amino acids. Unmatched junction bases numbered 16, after V lost 4 bases and J lost 3 bases. The germline V gene has CDR1 SGHRS and CDR2 YFSETQ. CDR3 protein: CASSLLRGTGRGDTGELFF. The CDR3 bases are TGCGCCAGCAGCCTCCTGAGAGGGACAGGGCGAGGGGACACCGGGGAGCTGTTTTTT.

The CDR3 loop is CSATQLAGDGELFF. CDR3 bases: TGCAGCGCCACACAACTAGCGGGCGACGGGGAGCTGTTTTTT. The chain uses TRBV29-1 and TRBJ2-2; 9 bases line up with TRBD2. Germline V gives CDR1 SQVTM, CDR2 ANQGSEA. The CDR3 covers 14 residues. The junction had 10 bases not matched to a gene; V was cut back by 7 bases and J by 7 bases.

This chain connects TRBV10-1 to TRBJ2-2, with D maybe TRBD2 (6 bases). This CDR3 spans 15 amino acids. Trimming removed 4 bases from V and 0 bases from J, with 9 bases in between. CDR1 is WNHNN, CDR2 SYGVQD, per germline (reference sequence). Here the CDR3 DNA reads TGCGCCAGCAGTGTGGGACTCTCGAACACCGGGGAGCTGTTTTTT. As protein: CASSVGLSNTGELFF.

The V and J genes are TRBV18 and TRBJ2-1; no reliable D call. V was clipped by 2 bases and J by 4 bases, with 6 bases between them. This CDR3 has 13 residues. The germline V gene has CDR1 KGHSH and CDR2 LQKENI. The CDR3 DNA reads as TGTGCCAGCTCACCAGCTATTTACAATGAGCAGTTCTTC. Translating it yields CASSPAIYNEQFF. Complete variable domain (other parts from reference TRBV18 and TRBJ2-1): NAGVMQNPRHLVRRRGQEARLRCSPMKGHSHVYWYRQLPEEGLKFMVYLQKENIIDESGMPKERFSAEFPKEGPSILRIQQVVRGDSAAYFCASSPAIYNEQFFGPGTRLTVL.

This chain uses TRBV18 with TRBJ1-2; TRBD1 agrees at 8 bases. Trimming cost V 2 bases and J 1 base; bases outside gene matches: 3. This CDR3 comprises 15 residues. The germline gives CDR1 KGHSH, CDR2 LQKENI. CDR3 residues: CASSPEGQVNYGYTF. DNA for the CDR3: TGTGCCAGCTCACCAGAGGGACAGGTTAACTATGGCTACACCTTC.

This clone occurred once. The genes are TRBV9 and TRBJ2-6; D ambiguous. CDR3 length: 19 amino acids. V dropped 4 bases and J dropped 4 bases, with 24 bases sitting between them. Germline assignment: CDR1 SGDLS and CDR2 YYNGEE. The CDR3 region has the DNA TGTGCCAGCAGCCTCCAAGGGAAGGGCCTCCTATACGGGGCCAACGTCCTGACTTTC. Encoded protein: CASSLQGKGLLYGANVLTF.

This chain connects TRBV29-1 to TRBJ1-3, with no clear D. Trimming pared 0 bases from V and 0 bases from J, leaving 6 bases between. This CDR3 has 14 amino acids. Germline CDR1 and CDR2: SQVTM and ANQGSEA. In DNA, the CDR3 is TGCAGCGTTGAAGATTACGGCTCTGGAAACACCATATATTTT. Protein product: CSVEDYGSGNTIYF.

V usage is TRBV6-1 and J usage is TRBJ2-7; D remains ambiguous. Germline CDR1 reads MNHNS; CDR2 reads SASEGT. The CDR3 contains 15 residues. V gave up 5 bases and J gave up 2 bases, with 16 bases separating them. The CDR3 coding sequence is TGTGCCAGCAGTCTAAATGAATACCTACCCTACGAGCAGTACTTC. Protein: CASSLNEYLPYEQYF.

The rearrangement uses TRBV6-5 and TRBJ2-7, with 8 bases fitting TRBD2. Germline loops: CDR1 MNHEY, CDR2 SVGAGI. The CDR3 extends over 16 amino acids. V lost 0 bases to trimming and J lost 3 bases; unmatched junction nucleotides: 7. The CDR3 is CASSYSEAGGIYEQYF. The CDR3 DNA follows: TGTGCCAGCAGTTACTCGGAGGCGGGGGGTATCTACGAGCAGTACTTC.

The chain joins TRBV9 to TRBJ2-3; unclear D gene. Germline V gene data show CDR1 as SGDLS and CDR2 as YYNGEE. Trimming shortened V by 0 bases and J by 4 bases, and 6 bases separated the two germline ends. The CDR3 consists of 13 residues. The CDR3: CASSVALPDTQYF. CDR3 DNA sequence: TGTGCCAGCAGCGTAGCTCTCCCAGATACGCAGTATTTT.

The V and J genes are TRBV9 and TRBJ1-2, with D hard to call. Germline-derived CDR1 and CDR2 are SGDLS and YYNGEE. The length of the CDR3 is 13 residues. Trimming took 0 bases from V and 2 from J, leaving 5 bases between them. CDR3 protein: CASSVVINYGYTF. The CDR3 nucleotides read TGTGCCAGCAGCGTAGTCATAAACTATGGCTACACCTTC.

V usage is TRBV7-2 and J usage is TRBJ2-7; 7 nucleotides align to TRBD1. V lost 2 bases, J lost 0 bases, and 7 bases stayed unmatched. The CDR3 contains 16 residues. Per germline, CDR1 SGHTA and CDR2 FQGNSA. CDR3 in amino acids: CASSLSGQIFSYEQYF. In nucleotides, the CDR3 is TGTGCCAGCAGCTTATCGGGACAGATATTCTCCTACGAGCAGTACTTC.

This clone was detected only once. The rearrangement joins TRBV6-5 to TRBJ1-1; D is ambiguous. The ends were cut back, 5 bases at V and 1 base at J, with 8 bases in the middle. The CDR3 has 13 amino acids. Germline CDR1 MNHEY, CDR2 SVGAGI. The CDR3 is CASSRVRNTEAFF. The CDR3 DNA sequence: TGTGCCAGCAGTCGTGTTAGGAACACTGAAGCTTTCTTT.

The chain is built from TRBV11-3 and TRBJ2-3, with 12 bases identical to TRBD1. Trimming at V came to 5 bases and at J to 4 bases, leaving 4 bases not matched to a gene. The CDR3 sequence is 15 residues long. Germline lookup yields CDR1 SGHNT and CDR2 YENEEA. For the CDR3, the DNA is TGTGCCAGCAGCCTAGGGACAGGGGGCCCAGATACGCAGTATTTT. Protein: CASSLGTGGPDTQYF.

This chain joins TRBV10-1 and TRBJ2-1; the match to TRBD2 covers 9 bases. The CDR3 spans 11 residues. V gave up 5 bases and J gave up 15 bases; unmatched junction bases: 5. CDR1 is WNHNN and CDR2 is SYGVQD in the germline V gene (reference sequence). CDR3 bases: TGCGCCAGCAGTCCGGGACTAGCCCCGTTCTTC. Translated, it gives CASSPGLAPFF.

The chain carries TRBV5-1 and TRBJ1-3, with D perhaps TRBD1 (5 bases). The CDR3 is made up of 14 amino acids. V dropped 0 bases and J dropped 11 bases, with 15 bases sitting between them. Germline V gene sequence: CDR1 SGHRS, CDR2 YFSETQ. This CDR3 reads CASSLGDGPSSIYF. In nucleotides, the CDR3 is TGCGCCAGCAGCTTGGGGGACGGACCCTCGTCCATATATTTT.

The CDR3 nucleotides read TGCGCCAGCCATGCGGACCTTGGTTACAATGAGCAGTTCTTC. It specifies CASHADLGYNEQFF. The chain joins TRBV5-1 to TRBJ2-1, with unresolved D. With 7 bases removed from V and 4 bases from J, the gap between germline ends came to 15 bases. The germline V gene has CDR1 SGHRS and CDR2 YFSETQ. The CDR3 has 14 residues.

About this clone itself: Other nucleotide sequences from this sample produce the same CDR3. The chain is built from TRBV19 and TRBJ2-2; 7 nucleotides line up with TRBD1. The ends lost 5 bases at V and 6 bases at J; junction bases unmatched: 3. Germline V CDR1 and CDR2: LNHDA, SQIVND (reference sequence). The CDR3 is 13 amino acids. The CDR3 DNA reads as TGTGCCAGTAGTTCTCAGGGGGCCGGGGAGCTGTTTTTT. Its protein is CASSSQGAGELFF.

The rearrangement joins TRBV30 to TRBJ2-3, with 10 bases matching TRBD1. The V gene's germline CDR1 is GTSNPN and CDR2 SVGIG (reference sequence). Trimming removed 5 bases from V and 4 bases from J; junction bases left unmatched: 15. This CDR3 contains 17 residues. CDR3 sequence: CAWAGQGKSGSADTQYF. The CDR3 DNA sequence: TGTGCCTGGGCGGGACAGGGGAAGAGCGGGAGTGCAGATACGCAGTATTTT.

The genes are TRBV28 and TRBJ2-2; 10 bases map to TRBD1. The V segment lost 6 bases and the J segment 7 bases; nucleotides outside the gene matches: 14. This CDR3 is built from 17 residues. Germline lookup yields CDR1 MDHEN and CDR2 SYDVKM. As DNA, the CDR3 is TGTGCCAGCAGCCACTCAACCGGGACAGGGGTTGGCGGGGAGCTGTTTTTT. Translation: CASSHSTGTGVGGELFF. Complete variable domain (other parts from reference TRBV28 and TRBJ2-2): DVKVTQSSRYLVKRTGEKVFLECVQDMDHENMFWYRQDPGLGLRLIYFSYDVKMKEKGDIPEGYSVSREKKERFSLILESASTNQTSMYLCASSHSTGTGVGGELFFGEGSRLTVL.

The chain employs TRBV10-3 and TRBJ2-1; TRBD2 might be the D (5 bases). Trimming removed 6 bases at V and 4 bases at J, with 13 bases between. Germline CDR1 ENHRY, CDR2 SYGVKD. The CDR3 is made up of 14 amino acids. The CDR3 spells CAISNLDLYNEQFF. Written as DNA, the CDR3 is TGTGCCATCAGCAACCTGGACTTGTACAATGAGCAGTTCTTC.